This T cell receptor beta chain was found in a study of blood T cell repertoires in COVID-19. Study as a whole: Samples taken during acute and convalescent COVID-19 were collected in the United States, Italy and Spain. T cells, B-cell-depleted T cells, or PBMCs supplied cDNA or gDNA.

CDR1 SGHTA and CDR2 FQGTGA come from the germline V gene. Trimming at V came to 3 bases and at J to 2 bases, leaving 1 base not matched to a gene. CDR3 length: 15 residues. The method was immunoSEQ multiplex PCR; TCRdb's version includes in-frame clones alone and lacks a portion of them. Of tens of thousands of clones in the sample, 75% to 85% were seen once. Input material: peripheral blood. The V gene is TRBV7-3, the J gene TRBJ2-6; 7 bases map to TRBD1. The receptor comes from a woman at least 80 years old with acute or convalescent COVID-19. The CDR3 sequence is CASSFTGAGANVLTF. In DNA form, the CDR3 reads TGTGCCAGCAGCTTCACAGGGGCTGGGGCCAACGTCCTGACTTTC.